Below, 7 T cell receptor beta chains from the same sample are listed, as sequenced in a study of T cell repertoires in cytomegalovirus infection. Using its own MiXCR run on the reads, TCRdb lists one record per CDR3 protein. The sample yields 450,000 to 650,000 distinct CDR3 sequences, around 40% seen once. For these receptors, no antigen is known. The starting material was cultured PBMCs, obtained from culture after CMV antigen stimulation. These receptors were taken from a human donor in good health (CMV status not recorded). Some clones in this sample may be carry-over from other donors' samples.

This clonotype appeared a single time. This chain uses TRBV6-2 or TRBV6-3 with TRBJ1-5; perhaps TRBD1 as D (5 bases). V dropped 10 bases and J dropped 2 bases, with 21 bases sitting between them. The CDR3 runs to 16 residues. CDR1 and CDR2 (germline): MNHEY, SVGEGT. The CDR3 sequence is CATSEPGGSGNQPQHF. CDR3 DNA sequence: TGTGCCACCTCTGAACCGGGGGGGAGTGGCAATCAGCCCCAGCATTTT.

This clonotype was detected a few times. V gene TRBV28 combines with J gene TRBJ2-1; 9 bases are a match to TRBD1. Trimming at V came to 3 bases and at J to 9 bases, leaving 9 bases not matched to a gene. The CDR3 is 15 residues long. Germline V gene lookup returns CDR1 MDHEN and CDR2 SYDVKM. The CDR3 protein is CASSFAGQGGAEQFF. The CDR3 DNA reads TGTGCCAGCAGTTTCGCGGGACAGGGAGGGGCTGAGCAGTTCTTC.

The rearrangement uses TRBV28 and TRBJ1-5, with D possibly TRBD1 on 5 matching bases. CDR1 MDHEN and CDR2 SYDVKM come from the germline V gene. Trimming removed 6 bases at V and 5 bases at J, with 11 bases between. This CDR3 is 13 amino acids long. DNA of the CDR3: TGTGCCAGCAGAGGGGCGAATGATCAGCCCCAGCATTTT. This translates into CASRGANDQPQHF.

This chain joins TRBV5-3 and TRBJ2-3; D is unclear. TRBV5-3 is given ORF status, its function remaining uncertain. The CDR3 sequence is 13 residues long. The V gene lost 8 bases and the J gene lost 12 bases, with 22 bases spanning the gap. DNA of the CDR3: TGTGCCAGCAGCCCCGGGCCGGATGGCCCCCAGTATTTT. Translation: CASSPGPDGPQYF.

A few counts support this clonotype. The chain joins TRBV25-1 to TRBJ2-7, with D possibly being TRBD1 or TRBD2 (5 bases each). V lost 8 bases, J lost 2 bases, and 16 bases lay in between. From germline, CDR1 is MGHDK and CDR2 SYGVNS. This CDR3 is 14 amino acids long. The CDR3 region has the DNA TGTGCCAGCGCCGGGACGGGCGGCCCCTACGAGCAGTACTTC. It translates to CASAGTGGPYEQYF.

This clonotype was seen only a few times. The rearrangement joins TRBV4-2 to TRBJ1-6; tentatively, D is TRBD1 (5 bases). Trimming took off 1 base at V and 7 bases at J, with 14 bases between the two ends. CDR1 is LGHNA, CDR2 YNFKEQ, per germline. This CDR3 is built from 16 residues. The CDR3: CASSQVGGPGNSPLHF. The CDR3 coding sequence is TGTGCCAGCAGCCAAGTTGGCGGGCCAGGGAATTCACCCCTCCACTTT.

This chain connects TRBV7-8 to TRBJ2-6; tentative D call: TRBD1 (6 bases). V lost 6 bases and J 0 bases, leaving 12 bases between the germline ends. Germline values: CDR1 SGHVS, CDR2 FQNEAQ. The CDR3 is 16 amino acids. The CDR3 DNA is TGTGCCAGCAGTTCTAGGGACAACTCTGGGGCCAACGTCCTGACTTTC. Protein sequence: CASSSRDNSGANVLTF.